This T cell receptor (beta chain) was documented in a study of T cell repertoires in cytomegalovirus infection. Overall study: An indication of both CMV infection and matching HLA type came from public TCR beta signatures.

This clonotype was counted ten times or more. Its antigen remains unidentified. Trimming stripped 1 base from V and 2 bases from J, with 6 bases between. CDR1 is MDHEN and CDR2 is SYDVKM in the germline V gene. This CDR3 contains 14 residues. Broader study findings: Public TCR beta family frequency separated CMV-and-HLA carriers, including in an independent cohort.

Via MiXCR, TCRdb re-called the reads, giving one row per CDR3 protein. The table records roughly 230,000 distinct CDR3 sequences, roughly 6.5% of them present only once. This chain links TRBV28 with TRBJ1-5; D gene ambiguous. This TCR derives from a human donor in good health (CMV status not recorded). Some clones in this sample may be carry-over from other donors' samples. Sequenced input: PBMCs. DNA of the CDR3: TGTGCCAGCAGTTTATTCGGGGGCAATCAGCCCCAGCATTTT. This encodes CASSLFGGNQPQHF.